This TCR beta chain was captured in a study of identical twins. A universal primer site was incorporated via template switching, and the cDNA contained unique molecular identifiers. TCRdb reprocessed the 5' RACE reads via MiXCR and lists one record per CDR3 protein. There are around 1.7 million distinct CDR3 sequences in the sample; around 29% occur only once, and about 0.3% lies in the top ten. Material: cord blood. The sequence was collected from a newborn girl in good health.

CDR3 sequence: CASSRVGGELFF. CDR3 nucleotides: TGTGCCAGCAGTCGGGTAGGCGGGGAGCTGTTTTTT. The V gene is TRBV27, the J gene TRBJ2-2; D call uncertain. The CDR3 totals 12 residues. V was trimmed by 5 bases and J by 7 bases, leaving 8 bases between them. The V gene's germline CDR1 is MNHEY and CDR2 SMNVEV (reference sequence).